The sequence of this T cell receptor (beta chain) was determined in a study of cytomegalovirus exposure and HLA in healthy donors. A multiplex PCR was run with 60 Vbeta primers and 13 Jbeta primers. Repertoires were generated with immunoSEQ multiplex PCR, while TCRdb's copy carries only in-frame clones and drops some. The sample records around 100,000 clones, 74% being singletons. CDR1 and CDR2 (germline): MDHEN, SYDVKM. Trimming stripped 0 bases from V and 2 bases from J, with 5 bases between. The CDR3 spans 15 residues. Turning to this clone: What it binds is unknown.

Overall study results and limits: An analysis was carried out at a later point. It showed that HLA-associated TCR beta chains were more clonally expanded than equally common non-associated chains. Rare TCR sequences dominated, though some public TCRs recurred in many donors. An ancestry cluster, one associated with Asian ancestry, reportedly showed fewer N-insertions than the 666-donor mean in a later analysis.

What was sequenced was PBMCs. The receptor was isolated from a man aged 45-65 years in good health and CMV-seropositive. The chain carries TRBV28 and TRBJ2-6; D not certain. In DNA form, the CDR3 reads TGTGCCAGCAGTTTATGGCAGGCTGGGGCCAACGTCCTGACTTTC. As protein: CASSLWQAGANVLTF.